Shown below are 26 T cell receptor beta chains from a single sample sequenced in a study of blood T cells in healthy people across ages. For the second PCR, which ran for about 6 to 11 cycles, a sample-barcoded 5' primer and a J-beta primer mix were used. TCRdb analysed the 5' RACE reads with MiXCR anew, one entry per CDR3 protein. The profile shows approximately 1,700,000 distinct CDR3 sequences, roughly two fifths of them singletons. The sequencing input was blood. Every receptor here comes from a human donor in good health.

This clonotype was observed at least ten times. The chain has TRBV28 and TRBJ2-7, with D maybe TRBD1 (5 bases). There are 14 residues in the CDR3. Trimming removed 2 bases at V and 3 bases at J, with 11 bases between. Germline V CDR1 and CDR2: MDHEN, SYDVKM. CDR3 in amino acids: CASSLETESYEQYF. For the CDR3, the DNA is TGTGCCAGCAGTTTAGAGACAGAAAGCTACGAGCAGTACTTC.

J is TRBJ1-1 and V is TRBV20-1; D remains ambiguous. The germline gives CDR1 DFQATT, CDR2 SNEGSKA (reference sequence). The CDR3 runs to 11 residues. Trimming cost V 5 bases and J 7 bases, with 11 bases left between them. CDR3 loop: CSADPGLEAFF. CDR3 nucleotides: TGCAGTGCTGATCCCGGGCTTGAAGCTTTCTTT.

The chain uses TRBV5-1 and TRBJ2-7; 9 bases match TRBD2. The CDR3 contains 15 residues. From germline, CDR1 is SGHRS and CDR2 YFSETQ. J gave up 5 bases and V 2 bases, and 8 bases lay outside the gene matches. CDR3 region: CASSLSQAGGDEQYF. CDR3 nucleotide sequence: TGCGCCAGCAGCTTATCCCAAGCGGGGGGTGACGAGCAGTACTTC.

The chain joins TRBV11-3 to TRBJ2-7; D gene ambiguous. The ends were cut back, 8 bases at V and 0 bases at J, with 8 bases in the middle. CDR1 and CDR2 (germline): SGHNT, YENEEA. The CDR3 runs 12 residues. The CDR3 loop reads CASGKSSYEQYF. The CDR3 region has the DNA TGTGCCAGCGGTAAATCCTCCTACGAGCAGTACTTC.

Only a few counts were recorded for this clonotype. This sequence joins TRBV10-3 and TRBJ2-5; 10 positions match TRBD2. CDR3 length equals 13 residues. Germline-derived CDR1 and CDR2 are ENHRY and SYGVKD. The V and J ends lost 10 bases and 4 bases, in that order; junction bases with no gene match: 6. As DNA, the CDR3 is TGTGCCACCGAGCGGGGGGGTGGAGAGACCCAGTACTTC. Translating gives CATERGGGETQYF.

This clonotype turned up a few times. The chain uses TRBV5-1 and TRBJ2-4, with no clear D. The J call is uncertain, as TRBJ2-7 better fits the DNA end. The CDR3 contains 16 residues. In germline, CDR1 is SGHRS, CDR2 YFSETQ. DNA of the CDR3: TGCGCCACCAAGCCAGAGTCGGGCGCTGGGGTCTACGAGCAGTACTTC. Protein: CATKPESGAGVYEQYF.

The chain joins TRBV18 to TRBJ2-7; 9 bases map to TRBD1. Germline V gene data show CDR1 as KGHSH and CDR2 as LQKENI. Trimming at V came to 3 bases and at J to 4 bases, leaving 7 bases not matched to a gene. The CDR3 has 15 amino acids. CDR3 in DNA: TGTGCCAGCTCACCGCAAGGACAGGGGACATACGAGCAGTACTTC. Protein: CASSPQGQGTYEQYF.

This clonotype has just a few counts. The chain is built from TRBV27 and TRBJ2-6; 8 bases agree with TRBD1. The trim removed 3 bases at V and 1 base at J, leaving 11 bases unmatched. Germline V gene data show CDR1 as MNHEY and CDR2 as SMNVEV (reference sequence). This CDR3 region has 19 residues. CDR3 residues: CASSFGQGARRSGANVLTF. CDR3 bases: TGTGCCAGCAGTTTCGGCCAGGGGGCGCGAAGGTCTGGGGCCAACGTCCTGACTTTC.

This chain uses TRBV18 with TRBJ1-5; D is uncertain. The CDR3 runs 16 residues. V lost 0 bases and J lost 2, with 11 bases in between. Germline V gene sequence: CDR1 KGHSH, CDR2 LQKENI. This CDR3 is CASSPPSGSRNQPQHF. CDR3 DNA: TGTGCCAGCTCACCACCATCCGGCAGCCGCAATCAGCCCCAGCATTTT.

This clonotype was counted a single time. The J gene is TRBJ1-5, the V gene TRBV2; D is unresolved. Germline-derived CDR1 and CDR2 are SNHLY and FYNNEI. V lost 3 bases and J 2 bases, leaving 11 bases between the germline ends. CDR3 length: 15 residues. In DNA form, the CDR3 reads TGTGCCAGCAGTGATTTGAACAGAGGCAATCAGCCCCAGCATTTT. Translated: CASSDLNRGNQPQHF.

The V and J genes are TRBV27 and TRBJ2-4; 15 nucleotides line up with TRBD2. V lost 6 bases, J lost 15 bases, and 15 bases stayed unmatched. CDR3 length: 16 residues. CDR1 MNHEY and CDR2 SMNVEV come from the germline V gene (reference sequence). CDR3 DNA sequence: TGTGCCAGCAGCCCGGGACTAGCGGGGGGTCGGATGTTCTTGTACTTC. Translating gives CASSPGLAGGRMFLYF.

The rearrangement joins TRBV9 to TRBJ1-2; TRBD1 might be the D (5 bases). Germline V gene sequence: CDR1 SGDLS, CDR2 YYNGEE. The V gene lost 4 bases and the J gene lost 7 bases, with 14 bases spanning the gap. The CDR3 extends over 13 amino acids. The CDR3 nucleotides read TGTGCCAGCAGCCCGGGACTTACTTTTGGCTACACCTTC. It translates to CASSPGLTFGYTF.

This clonotype was observed at least ten times. The rearrangement uses TRBV7-9 and TRBJ2-7, with unresolved D. CDR1 and CDR2 from the germline V gene are SEHNR and FQNEAQ (reference sequence). The V gene lost 4 bases and the J gene lost 1 base, with 8 bases spanning the gap. This CDR3 is 13 amino acids long. The CDR3 DNA sequence: TGTGCCAGCAGCTGGGCCGTTTCCTACGAGCAGTACTTC. Amino acid sequence: CASSWAVSYEQYF.

This clonotype appeared a few times. The V gene is TRBV20-1, the J gene TRBJ1-5; 9 positions agree with TRBD1. Germline loops: CDR1 DFQATT, CDR2 SNEGSKA (reference sequence). The V segment lost 6 bases and the J segment 5 bases; nucleotides outside the gene matches: 5. This CDR3 is 13 amino acids long. CDR3 sequence reads: CSAPGTGHQPQHF. The CDR3 DNA follows: TGCAGTGCCCCCGGGACAGGGCATCAGCCCCAGCATTTT.

The chain recombines TRBV7-9 with TRBJ2-4; 7 nucleotides align to TRBD1. CDR3 length: 19 amino acids. Germline CDR1 reads SEHNR; CDR2 reads FQNEAQ (reference sequence). V was clipped by 3 bases and J by 0 bases; unmatched bases: 14. In DNA, the CDR3 is TGTGCCAGCAGCTTGAAAGGGTACACAGGGGTCATAGCCAAAAACATTCAGTACTTC. Translated, it gives CASSLKGYTGVIAKNIQYF.

The V gene is TRBV6-2 or TRBV6-3, the J gene TRBJ2-5; the D gene is possibly TRBD2 (5 bases). The J call may be mistaken, given a closer DNA end match to TRBJ2-7. The germline CDR1 and CDR2 sequences are MNHEY and SVGEGT. This CDR3 is 13 amino acids long. The CDR3 coding sequence is TGTGCCAGCAGTTTCGGGATCGGCGGCGAGCAGTACTTC. It codes for CASSFGIGGEQYF.

J is TRBJ1-1 and V is TRBV4-2, with 10 bases that match TRBD1. CDR1 and CDR2 from the germline V gene are LGHNA and YNFKEQ. This CDR3 is 17 amino acids long. With 0 bases clipped from V and 5 bases from J, the junction kept 9 bases outside the gene matches. The CDR3: CASSQDPLTGGETEAFF. The CDR3 DNA reads TGTGCCAGCAGCCAAGATCCCCTGACAGGGGGCGAGACTGAAGCTTTCTTT.

The rearrangement uses TRBV7-2 and TRBJ2-7, with TRBD1 as a possible D gene (6 bases). The DNA matches TRBJ2-5 better at its end, which makes the J call doubtful. The CDR3 is 15 amino acids. Germline V gene sequence: CDR1 SGHTA, CDR2 FQGNSA. CDR3 in DNA: TGTGCCAGCAGCCAAGGGACATCTAAACGGGAGACCCAGTACTTC. Its protein product is CASSQGTSKRETQYF.

This clonotype came up a few times. V usage is TRBV9 and J usage is TRBJ2-1, with 7 bases identical to TRBD2. V shed 3 bases, J shed 4 bases, and the junction held 7 bases outside the gene matches. The CDR3 sequence is 15 residues long. The V gene's germline CDR1 is SGDLS and CDR2 YYNGEE. CDR3 protein: CASSGTGTTYNEQFF. Written as DNA, the CDR3 is TGTGCCAGCAGCGGAACCGGGACTACTTACAATGAGCAGTTCTTC.

In this sample, this clonotype turned up once. The CDR3 sequence: CASSPFRERYF. The CDR3 DNA reads as TGTGCCAGCAGCCCATTCAGGGAGCGGTACTTC. The V call is TRBV12-3 or TRBV12-4, the J call TRBJ2-5; D may correspond to TRBD1 or TRBD2 (5 bases each). Trimming took off 6 bases at V and 13 bases at J, with 15 bases between the two ends. This CDR3 contains 11 residues.

This clonotype turned up a few times. This chain connects TRBV29-1 to TRBJ2-3, with a tentative D call TRBD2 (6 bases). Per the germline V gene, CDR1 is SQVTM and CDR2 is ANQGSEA. The CDR3 loop spans 15 amino acids. V was pared by 7 bases and J by 5 bases, with 22 bases between. The CDR3 nucleotides are TGCAGCGCAGACTTCAGACTAGAAGGCATAGATACGCAGTATTTT. It encodes CSADFRLEGIDTQYF.

This sequence joins TRBV3-1 and TRBJ1-2; D remains unclear. The CDR3 length is 15 residues. From germline, CDR1 is LGHDT and CDR2 YNNKEL (reference sequence). The ends were cut back, 0 bases at V and 11 bases at J, with 19 bases in the middle. CDR3 sequence reads: CASSQDGSRPAGYTF. The CDR3 DNA reads as TGTGCCAGCAGCCAAGACGGATCGAGACCCGCCGGGTACACCTTC. The full variable domain, in which reference TRBV3-1 and TRBJ1-2 provide the parts outside the CDR3, is DTAVSQTPKYLVTQMGNDKSIKCEQNLGHDTMYWYKQDSKKFLKIMFSYNNKELIINETVPNRFSPKSPDKAHLNLHINSLELGDSAVYFCASSQDGSRPAGYTFGSGTRLTVV.

The V and J genes are TRBV3-1 and TRBJ1-1; D is unclear. The germline V gene has CDR1 LGHDT and CDR2 YNNKEL (reference sequence). This CDR3 spans 14 amino acids. V was pared by 0 bases and J by 3 bases, with 8 bases between. CDR3 residues: CASSQDGWYTEAFF. CDR3 DNA: TGTGCCAGCAGCCAAGACGGTTGGTACACTGAAGCTTTCTTT. Full variable domain (missing parts from reference TRBV3-1 and TRBJ1-1): DTAVSQTPKYLVTQMGNDKSIKCEQNLGHDTMYWYKQDSKKFLKIMFSYNNKELIINETVPNRFSPKSPDKAHLNLHINSLELGDSAVYFCASSQDGWYTEAFFGQGTRLTVV.

This clonotype was seen more than once but under ten times. The V gene is TRBV20-1, the J gene TRBJ2-4; TRBD2 agrees at 7 bases. With the DNA end fitting TRBJ2-7 better, the J assignment may be wrong. Looked up from germline, CDR1 is DFQATT and CDR2 is SNEGSKA (reference sequence). This CDR3 is 14 amino acids long. CDR3 DNA sequence: TGCAGTGCTAGAGGGAGCGGGGACCTCTACGAGCAGTACTTC. Translated, it gives CSARGSGDLYEQYF.

The CDR3 region has the DNA TGTGCCACCAGCCTAGGTCCAGGGCGGAATCAGCCCCAGCATTTT. Its protein product is CATSLGPGRNQPQHF. The chain links TRBV15 to TRBJ1-5, with D possibly matching TRBD1 (5 bases). V shed 5 bases and J shed 4 bases, with 15 bases lying between them. Germline V gene lookup returns CDR1 LNHNV and CDR2 YYDKDF (reference sequence). The CDR3 extends over 15 amino acids.

This chain uses TRBV12-3 or TRBV12-4 with TRBJ2-7; 9 bases match TRBD2. The DNA end is a closer match to TRBJ2-5, so the J assignment may be wrong. The CDR3 contains 16 residues. The chain's CDR3 is CASSPSSGALAGTQYF. CDR3 bases: TGTGCCAGCAGCCCCTCTAGCGGGGCCCTTGCGGGGACCCAGTACTTC.